The present entry profiles one T cell receptor (beta chain) with its context. Antigen specificity is unknown. V was clipped by 0 bases and J by 1 base, with 8 bases between them. Germline CDR1 is KGHDR and CDR2 is SFDVKD. There are 15 residues in the CDR3. This entry belongs to a study of CD8+CD57+ T cells in acquired aplastic anemia. Study in general: Sorting CD4+ and CD8+ cells gave DNA averaging around 3 ug.

Patients picked for sequencing had shown CD8+CD57+ cell expansion detected by flow cytometry. When blood sampling took place, the patients had received no therapy. Whole-study findings and limits: Patients were compared with controls for CD8+ Simpson's diversity, and no significant difference emerged. Overlap between patients and controls comprised roughly 28 CD8+ CDR3 sequences.

TCR beta VDJ and CDR3 profiling used genomic DNA as template. TCRdb used MiXCR to reprocess the reads, holding one entry per CDR3 protein. The table shows 150,000 to 170,000 distinct CDR3 sequences, with about 54% occurring only once. The chain uses TRBV24-1 and TRBJ1-1; a weak D match, TRBD1 (5 bases). This clonotype was sampled from a human donor with aplastic anemia. Source material: sorted CD4+, CD8+, or CD8+CD57+ T cells (not recorded which) from PBMCs. For the CDR3, the DNA is TGTGCCACCAGTGATTTGGGGGGAGGGAACACTGAAGCTTTCTTT. This sequence encodes CATSDLGGGNTEAFF.